A single TCR beta chain is shown here with its context. This clone was seen only a few times. The specificity of this receptor is unknown. There are no base qualities to consult, and no much larger clone falls within one base. The time point label, as the study defines it: baseline before first vaccination. Read against the paper, the sample's treatment or condition label means: meningococcal conjugate vaccine given as trial control. Vaccinee samples came from UK trials COV001 and COV002, including a single-blind randomized controlled phase 2/3 trial of AZD1222 (ChAdOx1 nCoV-19) in healthy adults. Trial participant PBMC samples were collected at day 0 and day 28 after the second dose for TCRbeta chain sequencing. The CDR3 regions of human TCRbeta chains were analyzed by immunosequencing. Concerning the study's data processing: Repertoire TCRs were checked for matches against a reference library of SARS-CoV-2-specific TCRs that had been generated using the MIRA antigen-specificity platform. Breadth was defined as the fraction of unique TCRs that were SARS-CoV-2-associated, and depth was defined as the fraction of total T cells that were SARS-CoV-2-associated. Using the MIRA data, each spike-specific TCR was assigned both to the spike region to which the TCR was reactive and to a CD4 or CD8 class. Log10-transformed breadth and depth values were compared by one-way ANOVA with Sidak's multiple comparisons tests. Entries here come from immuneACCESS through TCRdb and include only in-frame sequences with V and J called. Some clones fail to appear in such tables; in the studies checked, an unresolved V gene covers under half of the shortfall, and the cause of the remainder is unknown. Clone size and the V and J calls come from that table; the DNA yielded D and trimming. This sample lists 100,000 to 150,000 clones; 90% were detected once. Of the sample, about 4.4% falls within the top ten clones.

These data originate in a study of T cell responses to AZD1222 COVID-19 vaccine (dated by TCRdb to the early 2020s). For context, the study as a whole: A total of just over 230 trial participants underwent TCR sequencing, of whom 200 to 220 had received two doses of AZD1222 and 26 had received two doses of the MenACWY control vaccine. Enrollment into the trials was organized by age into subgroups of 18-55, 56-69 and 70-plus years, and those subgroups contained roughly 150, 30 and 60 TCR-sequenced participants, respectively. What the study reported, not specific to this receptor: Participants were mostly white British and included more females than males, and it was suggested by the authors that clonal diversity may have been underestimated. The 56-69-year group was small, and its depth increase did not reach significance, likely because of low power. The vaccine-associated CD4 TCRs covered the entire spike protein, and the dominant responses fell in regions 160-218 and 743-854. Reportedly, almost half of the unique spike-specific TCRs recognized epitopes lying outside the regions that are mutated in the B.1.351 and B.1.1.7 variants. Spike-specific TCR breadth and depth rose significantly after two AZD1222 doses compared with day 0 and with MenACWY recipients. Only 5 to 7 AZD1222 recipients were SARS-CoV-2 seropositive at baseline, limiting conclusions about previously exposed vaccinees. Because no day 14 peak-response samples were available, repertoires were characterized only after the peak T cell response.

As encoded in the germline V gene (reference sequence), CDR1 is SGHKS while CDR2 is YYEKEE. Ends trimmed: V by 1 base, J by 3 bases; bases unmatched to a gene: 8. The CDR3, from cysteine to phenylalanine, totals 17 residues. Only the CDR3 region is kept as DNA, spanning 51 bases read in frame from base 1. This TCR came from an adult in good health. The V and J segments used are TRBV5-5 and TRBJ2-3; 10 central bases correspond to TRBD2. The sequences come from peripheral blood, collected on day 0 of MenACWY control vaccination. The CDR3 sequence is CASSLSSLAGDTDTQYF. The nucleotide sequence reads TGTGCCAGCAGCTTGAGTTCGCTAGCGGGAGATACAGATACGCAGTATTTT.